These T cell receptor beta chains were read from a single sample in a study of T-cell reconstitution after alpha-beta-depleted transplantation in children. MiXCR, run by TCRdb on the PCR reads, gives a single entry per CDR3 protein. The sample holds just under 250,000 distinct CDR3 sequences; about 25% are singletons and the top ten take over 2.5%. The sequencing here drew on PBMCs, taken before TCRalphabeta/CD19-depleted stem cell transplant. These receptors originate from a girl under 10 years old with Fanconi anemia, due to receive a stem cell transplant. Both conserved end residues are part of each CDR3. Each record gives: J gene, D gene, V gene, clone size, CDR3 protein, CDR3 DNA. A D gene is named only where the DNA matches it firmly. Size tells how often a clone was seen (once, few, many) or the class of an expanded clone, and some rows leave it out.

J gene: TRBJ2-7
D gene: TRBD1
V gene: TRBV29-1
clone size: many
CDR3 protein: CSAMTGENYEQYF
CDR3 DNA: TGCAGCGCAATGACAGGGGAGAACTACGAGCAGTACTTC

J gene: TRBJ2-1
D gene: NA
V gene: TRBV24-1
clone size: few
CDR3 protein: CATSDFVGGRYNEQFF
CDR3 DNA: TGTGCCACCAGTGATTTTGTCGGGGGGCGATACAATGAGCAGTTCTTC

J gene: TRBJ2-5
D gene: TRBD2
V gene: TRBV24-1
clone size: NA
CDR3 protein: CATSAPTSGRALRETQYF
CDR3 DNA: TGTGCCACCAGTGCCCCAACTAGCGGGAGGGCCCTCAGAGAGACCCAGTACTTC

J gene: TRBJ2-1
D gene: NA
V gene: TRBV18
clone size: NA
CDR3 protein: CASSPSGAYNEQFF
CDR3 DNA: TGTGCCAGCTCACCAAGCGGAGCTTACAATGAGCAGTTCTTC

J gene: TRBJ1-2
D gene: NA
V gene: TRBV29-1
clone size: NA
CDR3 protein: CSVDKISREGRDGYTF
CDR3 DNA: TGCAGCGTTGATAAAATTAGCAGAGAGGGGAGAGATGGCTACACCTTC

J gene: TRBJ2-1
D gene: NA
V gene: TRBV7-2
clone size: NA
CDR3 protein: CASSSGAWSYNEQFF
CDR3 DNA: TGTGCCAGCAGCTCAGGGGCGTGGTCCTACAATGAGCAGTTCTTC

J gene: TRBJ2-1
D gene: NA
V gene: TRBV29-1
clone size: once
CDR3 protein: CSVARGSYNEQFF
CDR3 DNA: TGCAGCGTTGCTCGGGGCTCCTACAATGAGCAGTTCTTC

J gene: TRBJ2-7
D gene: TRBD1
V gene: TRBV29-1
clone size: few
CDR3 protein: CSVAGTASSEQYF
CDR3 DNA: TGCAGCGTTGCCGGGACAGCTTCCTCCGAGCAGTACTTC

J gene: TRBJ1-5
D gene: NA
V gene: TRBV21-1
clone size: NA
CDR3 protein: CASSTGQGGQPQHF
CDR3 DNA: TGTGCCAGCAGCACCGGACAGGGAGGGCAGCCCCAGCATTTT

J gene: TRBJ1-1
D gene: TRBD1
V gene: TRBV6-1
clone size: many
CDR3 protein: CASSEIGTANTEAFF
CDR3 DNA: TGTGCCAGCAGTGAAATCGGGACAGCAAACACTGAAGCTTTCTTT

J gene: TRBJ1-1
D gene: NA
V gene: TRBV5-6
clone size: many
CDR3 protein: CASSLPDRVNTEAFF
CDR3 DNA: TGTGCCAGCAGCTTGCCGGATAGGGTGAACACTGAAGCTTTCTTT

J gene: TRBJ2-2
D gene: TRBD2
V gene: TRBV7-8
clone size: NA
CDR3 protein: CASSLPSGSVANTGELFF
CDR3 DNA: TGTGCCAGCAGCTTACCTAGCGGGAGCGTGGCGAACACCGGGGAGCTGTTTTTT

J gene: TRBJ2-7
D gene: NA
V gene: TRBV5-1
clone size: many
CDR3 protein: CASSPDHATRDDEQYF
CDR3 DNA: TGCGCCAGCAGCCCCGATCATGCCACAAGAGATGACGAGCAGTACTTC

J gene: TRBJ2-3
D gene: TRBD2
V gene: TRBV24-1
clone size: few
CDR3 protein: CATSDGTSGVVDTQYF
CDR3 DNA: TGTGCCACCAGTGATGGGACTAGCGGGGTGGTAGATACGCAGTATTTT

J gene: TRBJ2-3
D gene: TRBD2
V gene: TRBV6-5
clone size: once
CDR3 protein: CASSYGFSGASTDTQYF
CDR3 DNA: TGTGCCAGCAGTTACGGGTTTAGCGGGGCTAGCACAGATACGCAGTATTTT

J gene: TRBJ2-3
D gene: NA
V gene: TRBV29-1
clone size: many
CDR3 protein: CSVHNPIETDTQYF
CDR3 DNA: TGCAGCGTTCACAACCCCATAGAGACAGATACGCAGTATTTT

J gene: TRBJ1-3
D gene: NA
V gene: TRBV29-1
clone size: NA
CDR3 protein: CSVEGEGSSGNTIYF
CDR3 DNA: TGCAGCGTTGAGGGTGAGGGGAGCTCTGGAAACACCATATATTTT

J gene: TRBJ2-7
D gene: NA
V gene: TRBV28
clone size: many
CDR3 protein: CASRLGRNYEQYF
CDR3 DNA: TGTGCCAGCAGGTTGGGACGCAACTACGAGCAGTACTTC

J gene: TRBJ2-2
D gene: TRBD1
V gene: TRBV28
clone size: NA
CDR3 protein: CASSPRQGLVTGELFF
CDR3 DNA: TGTGCCAGCAGTCCGCGACAGGGTCTTGTGACCGGGGAGCTGTTTTTT

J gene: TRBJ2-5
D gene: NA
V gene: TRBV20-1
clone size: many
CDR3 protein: CSASPEVTRTQYF
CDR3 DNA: TGCAGTGCTAGTCCGGAAGTAACTAGGACCCAGTACTTC

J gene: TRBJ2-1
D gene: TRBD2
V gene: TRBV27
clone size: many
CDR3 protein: CASSPYGSGSYEQFF
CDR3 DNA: TGTGCCAGCAGCCCGTATGGTAGCGGGAGCTATGAGCAGTTCTTC

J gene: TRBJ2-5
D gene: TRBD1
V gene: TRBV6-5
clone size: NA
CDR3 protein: CASSYGKQGGLQETQYF
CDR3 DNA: TGTGCCAGCAGTTACGGCAAACAGGGGGGCCTCCAAGAGACCCAGTACTTC

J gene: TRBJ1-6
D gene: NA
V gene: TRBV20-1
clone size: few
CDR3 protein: CSAPRTAKGLLHF
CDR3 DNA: TGCAGTGCCCCCCGGACAGCGAAAGGTTTACTCCACTTT

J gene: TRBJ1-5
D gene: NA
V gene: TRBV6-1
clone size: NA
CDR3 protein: CASRNTASNQPQHF
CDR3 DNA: TGTGCCAGCAGAAATACAGCTAGCAATCAGCCCCAGCATTTT

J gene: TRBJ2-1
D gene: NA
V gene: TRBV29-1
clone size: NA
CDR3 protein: CSVDNIGSTFYNEQFF
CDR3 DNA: TGCAGCGTTGACAATATTGGCAGTACCTTCTACAATGAGCAGTTCTTC

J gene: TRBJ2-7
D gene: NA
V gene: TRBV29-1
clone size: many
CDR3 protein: CSVVWGFSYEQYF
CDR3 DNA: TGCAGCGTTGTTTGGGGATTCTCCTACGAGCAGTACTTC

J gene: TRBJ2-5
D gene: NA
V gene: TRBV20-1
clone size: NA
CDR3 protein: CSASLGQETQYF
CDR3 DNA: TGCAGTGCTAGTTTGGGGCAAGAGACCCAGTACTTC

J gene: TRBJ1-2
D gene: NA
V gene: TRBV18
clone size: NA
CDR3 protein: CASSPVRDDYGYTF
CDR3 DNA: TGTGCCAGCTCACCAGTTAGGGACGACTATGGCTACACCTTC